This paragraph reports one T cell receptor (beta chain). These data originate in a study of Ad26.COV2.S vaccination and SARS-CoV-2 variants. About the study: Vaccine-arm donor from the placebo-controlled COV1001 Ad26.COV2.S trial.

Some clones are missing from TCRdb's copy, which holds only in-frame ones; the method was immunoSEQ multiplex PCR. This table holds around 420,000 clones, 70% to 90% found once. This CDR3 is 16 amino acids long. With 1 base clipped from V and 4 bases from J, the junction kept 6 bases outside the gene matches. Germline CDR1 is LGHNA and CDR2 is YSLEER. Treatment of the sample: roughly 19 received Ad26.COV2.S at low or high dose, single or two shots; roughly 5 received placebo; per-sample allocation not given. All samples were drawn on day 63, counting from the first vaccine or placebo injection. The sequencing here drew on peripheral blood, taken in a trial of Ad26.COV2.S vaccine versus placebo. V is TRBV4-3 and J is TRBJ2-1, with 8 bases identical to TRBD2. The receptor comes from a person aged 18-65 years who received the Ad26.COV2.S COVID-19 vaccine or a placebo. This CDR3 reads CASSQAGGAYYNEQFF. The CDR3 DNA reads TGCGCCAGCAGCCAAGCCGGGGGGGCCTATTACAATGAGCAGTTCTTC.